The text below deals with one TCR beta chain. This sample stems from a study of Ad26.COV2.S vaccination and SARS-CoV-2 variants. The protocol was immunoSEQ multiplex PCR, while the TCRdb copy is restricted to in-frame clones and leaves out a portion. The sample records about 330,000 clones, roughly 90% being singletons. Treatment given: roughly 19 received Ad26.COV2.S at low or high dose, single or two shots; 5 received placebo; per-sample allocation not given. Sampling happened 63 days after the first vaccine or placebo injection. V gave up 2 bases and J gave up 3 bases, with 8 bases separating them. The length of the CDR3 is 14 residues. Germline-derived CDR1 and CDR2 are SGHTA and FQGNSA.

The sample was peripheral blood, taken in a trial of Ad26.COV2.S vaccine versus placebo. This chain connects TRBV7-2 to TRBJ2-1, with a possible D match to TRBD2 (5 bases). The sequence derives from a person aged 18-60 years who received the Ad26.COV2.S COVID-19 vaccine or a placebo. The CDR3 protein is CASSLNGNYNEQFF. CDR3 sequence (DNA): TGTGCCAGCAGCTTAAACGGGAACTACAATGAGCAGTTCTTC.